Presented here are 26 T cell receptor beta chains from one specimen sequenced in a study of tumour-infiltrating T cells in Burkitt lymphoma. Produced via immunoSEQ multiplex PCR; TCRdb's table is partial and in-frame only. The table records 43,000 or so clones, around 32% of them present only once. The sequenced sample consisted of tumor tissue. The receptors were gathered from a human donor with Burkitt lymphoma.

This clone has only a few counts. The CDR3 region is CASSLGGTDQETQYF. DNA of the CDR3: TGTGCCAGCAGCTTAGGCGGGACAGACCAAGAGACCCAGTACTTC. The chain uses TRBV7-2 and TRBJ2-5; the D gene is possibly TRBD1 (7 bases). Trimming cost V 1 base and J 0 bases, with 9 bases left between them. This CDR3 is built from 15 residues. Germline CDR1 is SGHTA and CDR2 is FQGNSA.

The V call is TRBV7-9, the J call TRBJ2-5; a weak D match, TRBD1 (5 bases). V was clipped by 6 bases and J by 2 bases, with 19 bases between them. The CDR3 length is 16 residues. CDR1 is SEHNR, CDR2 FQNEAQ, per germline (reference sequence). The CDR3 coding sequence is TGTGCCAGCAGTTCAAACCCGACAGTCCTTCAAGAGACCCAGTACTTC. Translating gives CASSSNPTVLQETQYF. The entire variable domain, with the rest obtained from reference TRBV7-9 and TRBJ2-5, is as follows: DTGVSQNPRHKITKRGQNVTFRCDPISEHNRLYWYRQTLGQGPEFLTYFQNEAQLEKSRLLSDRFSAERPKGSFSTLEIQRTEQGDSAMYLCASSSNPTVLQETQYFGPGTRLLVL.

The chain joins TRBV7-2 to TRBJ1-2; D possibly corresponds to TRBD1 (6 bases). The CDR3 runs 12 residues. The germline CDR1 and CDR2 sequences are SGHTA and FQGNSA. The ends were cut back, 6 bases at V and 7 bases at J, with 12 bases in the middle. CDR3 residues: CASRTGTRGYTF. CDR3 DNA sequence: TGTGCCAGCAGAACAGGGACACGTGGCTACACCTTC.

In this sample, this clone turned up a few times. The chain carries TRBV4-1 and TRBJ2-5, with D tentatively TRBD2 (6 bases). The CDR3 has 15 amino acids. Trimming left V 4 bases short and J 0 bases short, with 12 bases between. The germline V gene has CDR1 MGHRA and CDR2 YSYEKL. This chain's CDR3 is CASSRGEVYQETQYF. The DNA of the CDR3 is TGCGCCAGCAGCCGTGGGGAGGTGTACCAAGAGACCCAGTACTTC.

This chain uses TRBV2 with TRBJ1-2; D possibly corresponds to TRBD1 (6 bases). This CDR3 contains 13 residues. V lost 8 bases, J lost 0 bases, and 10 bases lay in between. Per germline, CDR1 SNHLY and CDR2 FYNNEI. The CDR3, as DNA: TGTGCCAGCTTGGGGGCCACTAACTATGGCTACACCTTC. Translated, it gives CASLGATNYGYTF.

The chain links TRBV6-1 to TRBJ1-1; weak D call: TRBD1 (5 bases). This CDR3 contains 12 residues. Germline CDR1 MNHNS, CDR2 SASEGT. Trimming took 6 bases from V and 10 from J, leaving 15 bases between them. The CDR3 is CASRALQALAFF. DNA for the CDR3: TGTGCCAGCAGGGCCCTACAGGCTTTAGCTTTCTTT.

A few counts support this clone. This chain joins TRBV4-1 and TRBJ1-1; D is ambiguous. The V end was cut by 0 bases, the J end by 3 bases, with 8 bases between. The CDR3 extends over 14 amino acids. Germline CDR1 and CDR2: MGHRA and YSYEKL. The CDR3 is CASSQDPVYTEAFF. Here the CDR3 DNA reads TGCGCCAGCAGCCAAGATCCCGTTTACACTGAAGCTTTCTTT.

The gene calls are TRBV2 and TRBJ2-1; possibly TRBD2 for D (5 bases). The CDR3 extends over 13 amino acids. V was cut by 3 bases and J by 15 bases, with 18 bases left in between. Germline CDR1 and CDR2: SNHLY and FYNNEI. CDR3 coding DNA: TGTGCCAGCAGTGATAAGCGGTCGACCGGACTGTTCTTC. Translation gives CASSDKRSTGLFF.

This clone was detected a few times. This chain joins TRBV5-8 and TRBJ1-1; maybe TRBD1 (6 bases). CDR1 SGHTS and CDR2 YDEGEE come from the germline V gene. The length of the CDR3 is 15 residues. V was trimmed by 5 bases and J by 0 bases, leaving 14 bases between them. The CDR3 sequence: CASSTVGAVNTEAFF. In DNA form, the CDR3 reads TGTGCCAGCAGTACCGTGGGGGCTGTGAACACTGAAGCTTTCTTT.

The rearrangement links TRBV18 to TRBJ1-3; the D gene is possibly TRBD1 (5 bases). The CDR3 length is 15 residues. The germline V gene has CDR1 KGHSH and CDR2 LQKENI. V dropped 1 base and J dropped 4 bases, with 11 bases sitting between them. The DNA of the CDR3 is TGTGCCAGCTCACCACTGACAGAGTTCGGAAACACCATATATTTT. Residues: CASSPLTEFGNTIYF.

The rearrangement links TRBV28 to TRBJ1-1, with D possibly being TRBD1 (6 bases). Germline V gene sequence: CDR1 MDHEN, CDR2 SYDVKM. Deletions cut 6 bases from V and 7 bases from J, with 9 bases between. The CDR3 consists of 11 residues. Written as DNA, the CDR3 is TGTGCCAGCAGCGTGGACAGTGAAGCTTTCTTT. This translates into CASSVDSEAFF. Full variable domain (rest looked up from reference TRBV28 and TRBJ1-1): DVKVTQSSRYLVKRTGEKVFLECVQDMDHENMFWYRQDPGLGLRLIYFSYDVKMKEKGDIPEGYSVSREKKERFSLILESASTNQTSMYLCASSVDSEAFFGQGTRLTVV.

The chain uses TRBV7-2 and TRBJ1-1, with a possible D match to TRBD1 (5 bases). CDR1 SGHTA and CDR2 FQGNSA come from the germline V gene. The length of the CDR3 is 13 residues. Between the trimmed V and J ends, which lost 3 bases and 4 bases, there was a span of 9 bases. The CDR3 reads CASSFNRITEAFF. The CDR3 DNA sequence: TGTGCCAGCAGCTTCAACAGGATCACTGAAGCTTTCTTT.

The rearrangement uses TRBV6-1 and TRBJ2-7; 12 nucleotides line up with TRBD2. The CDR3 sequence is 15 residues long. CDR1 is MNHNS and CDR2 is SASEGT in the germline V gene. With 3 bases clipped from V and 0 bases from J, the junction kept 0 bases outside the gene matches. The CDR3 is CASSETSGSSYEQYF. Here the CDR3 DNA reads TGTGCCAGCAGTGAGACTAGCGGGAGCTCCTACGAGCAGTACTTC.

The V call is TRBV11-2, the J call TRBJ2-2, with 10 bases fitting TRBD2. This CDR3 is 16 amino acids long. CDR1 is SGHAT, CDR2 FQNNGV, per germline. V dropped 2 bases and J dropped 3; count of bases not matched to a gene: 3. The chain's CDR3 is CASSLRLAGDTGELFF. The DNA for the CDR3 is TGTGCCAGCAGCTTAAGGCTAGCGGGGGACACCGGGGAGCTGTTTTTT.

The sample holds a few counts of this clone. The chain recombines TRBV6-5 with TRBJ1-2; 7 positions match TRBD1. Germline assignment: CDR1 MNHEY and CDR2 SVGAGI. The CDR3 has 12 residues. J lost 4 bases, V lost 8 bases, and 4 bases had no gene match. CDR3 region: CASHRTGYGYTF. Written as DNA, the CDR3 is TGTGCCAGCCACCGGACAGGCTATGGCTACACCTTC.

The chain recombines TRBV7-9 with TRBJ2-3; D is tentatively TRBD1 or TRBD2 (6 bases each). V was cut by 0 bases and J by 6 bases, with 10 bases left in between. Germline V lookup: CDR1 SEHNR, CDR2 FQNEAQ (reference sequence). This CDR3 has 14 amino acids. The CDR3 nucleotides are TGTGCCAGCAGCTTAGCGGGGGGCCTGGATACGCAGTATTTT. This translates into CASSLAGGLDTQYF.

V and J are TRBV5-4 and TRBJ2-1; 7 bases map to TRBD1. The V gene's germline CDR1 is SGHNT and CDR2 YYREEE (reference sequence). After removal of 4 bases from V and 7 bases from J, the junction contained 5 bases not matched to a gene. The CDR3 sequence is 13 residues long. The CDR3 nucleotides read TGTGCCAGCAGCCGAGTACAGGGGAATGAGCAGTTCTTC. Amino acids: CASSRVQGNEQFF.

The table lists this clone with a few counts. CDR3 sequence: CASSQDIGAGANVLTF. The CDR3 nucleotides are TGCGCCAGCAGCCAAGATATAGGGGCTGGGGCCAACGTCCTGACTTTC. The V gene is TRBV4-3, the J gene TRBJ2-6, with D tentatively TRBD1 (5 bases). This CDR3 has 16 residues. V was trimmed by 0 bases and J by 2 bases, leaving 8 bases between them. Germline CDR1 reads LGHNA; CDR2 reads YSLEER.

This rearrangement joins TRBV29-1 to TRBJ1-2; D is undetermined. CDR3 length equals 11 residues. Trimming removed 6 bases from V and 13 bases from J, with 18 bases in between. Germline CDR1 reads SQVTM; CDR2 reads ANQGSEA. CDR3 residues: CSVLGRAVFTF. CDR3 coding DNA: TGCAGCGTCCTCGGGAGGGCGGTCTTCACCTTC. The variable domain in full, with the rest retrieved from reference TRBV29-1 and TRBJ1-2, is SAVISQKPSRDICQRGTSLTIQCQVDSQVTMMFWYRQQPGQSLTLIATANQGSEATYESGFVIDKFPISRPNLTFSTLTVSNMSPEDSSIYLCSVLGRAVFTFGSGTRLTVV.

The chain uses TRBV5-5 and TRBJ2-3, with D perhaps TRBD2 (6 bases). Looked up from germline, CDR1 is SGHKS and CDR2 is YYEKEE (reference sequence). The V end was cut by 0 bases, the J end by 2 bases, with 10 bases between. CDR3 length equals 15 residues. The CDR3: CASSLGTTLTDTQYF. CDR3 in DNA: TGTGCCAGCAGCTTGGGGACTACTCTCACAGATACGCAGTATTTT.

This clone was seen only a few times. This sequence joins TRBV15 and TRBJ1-1; TRBD1 is a possible D gene (5 bases). The CDR3 runs to 14 residues. Germline V gene data show CDR1 as LNHNV and CDR2 as YYDKDF (reference sequence). Trimming took off 1 base at V and 11 bases at J, with 17 bases between the two ends. The CDR3 nucleotides read TGTGCCACCAGCAGAGCGGGGACGTTAATGGAGGCTTTCTTT. Residues: CATSRAGTLMEAFF. The full variable domain, in which reference TRBV15 and TRBJ1-1 provide the parts outside the CDR3, is DAMVIQNPRYQVTQFGKPVTLSCSQTLNHNVMYWYQQKSSQAPKLLFHYYDKDFNNEADTPDNFQSRRPNTSFCFLDIRSPGLGDTAMYLCATSRAGTLMEAFFGQGTRLTVV.

The chain employs TRBV27 and TRBJ2-5; D may match TRBD1 or TRBD2 (7 bases each). Germline CDR1 MNHEY, CDR2 SMNVEV (reference sequence). V shed 2 bases and J shed 2 bases, with 15 bases lying between them. The CDR3 spans 16 residues. In DNA, the CDR3 is TGTGCCAGCAGTTTAAAACACAGGGGAGGGCAAGAGACCCAGTACTTC. This translates into CASSLKHRGGQETQYF.

The V call is TRBV18, the J call TRBJ2-3; D is unresolved. V was cut by 3 bases and J by 2 bases, with 0 bases left in between. Germline V gene lookup returns CDR1 KGHSH and CDR2 LQKENI. This CDR3 region has 11 residues. This chain's CDR3 is CASSPTDTQYF. The CDR3 DNA follows: TGTGCCAGCTCACCCACAGATACGCAGTATTTT.

This chain uses TRBV5-1 with TRBJ2-1; tentative D call: TRBD2 (5 bases). The CDR3 totals 16 residues. The V and J ends lost 6 bases and 0 bases respectively, with 16 bases between them. Germline lookup yields CDR1 SGHRS and CDR2 YFSETQ. The CDR3, as DNA: TGCGCCAGCAATCGGGAAAGAGGGAGCTCCTACAATGAGCAGTTCTTC. The encoded protein is CASNRERGSSYNEQFF.

A remark on this clone: One end of the junction does not line up with germline, which may come from a read error. The genes are TRBV20-1 and TRBJ2-7; D perhaps matches TRBD1 (5 bases). The CDR3 totals 11 residues. Germline V gives CDR1 DFQATT, CDR2 SNEGSKA (reference sequence). The CDR3 is CSAVRQGSENF. For the CDR3, the DNA is TGCAGTGCAGTTAGGCAGGGTAGTGAAAACTTC.

The chain couples TRBV7-9 to TRBJ1-2; D uncertain. The CDR3 extends over 16 amino acids. Between the trimmed V and J ends, which lost 1 base and 8 bases, there was a span of 20 bases. Germline loops: CDR1 SEHNR, CDR2 FQNEAQ (reference sequence). The CDR3 here is CASSLGLRTVLEGYTF. CDR3 nucleotides: TGTGCCAGCAGCTTAGGTCTAAGGACGGTGTTAGAAGGCTACACCTTC.